The 23 T cell receptor beta chains given below trace back to one sample, sequenced in a study of identical twins. TCRdb re-called the 5' RACE reads through MiXCR, storing one row per CDR3 protein. The data contain some 1,600,000 distinct CDR3 sequences, about 31% of them singletons. The sample taken for sequencing was cord blood. The receptors originated from a newborn girl in good health.

There are a few counts of this clonotype. The chain links TRBV21-1 to TRBJ2-1; the table gives TRBD2 as D, unverified against the DNA. TRBV21-1 is a listed pseudogene. This CDR3 has 16 residues. CDR3 loop: CASSKATSGDHNEQFF. The CDR3 DNA sequence: TGTGCCAGCAGCAAAGCTACTAGCGGGGACCACAATGAGCAGTTCTTC.

CDR3 DNA: TGTGCCTGGAGTGTTCGATTGGGGGAAAAACTGTTTTTT. It codes for CAWSVRLGEKLFF. The chain links TRBV30 to TRBJ1-4, with no clear D. Trimming removed 0 bases at V and 8 bases at J, with 10 bases between. There are 13 residues in the CDR3. Looked up from germline, CDR1 is GTSNPN and CDR2 is SVGIG (reference sequence).

This clonotype was recorded at least ten times. The chain employs TRBV29-1 and TRBJ2-3; D gene unclear. The CDR3 runs to 12 residues. V dropped 4 bases and J dropped 5 bases, with 10 bases sitting between them. Looked up from germline, CDR1 is SQVTM and CDR2 is ANQGSEA. As DNA, the CDR3 is TGCAGCGTTGGGGCAGCAGGAGATACGCAGTATTTT. Protein sequence: CSVGAAGDTQYF.

Only a few counts were recorded for this clonotype. CDR3 sequence: CASSVATSGTYNEQFF. In nucleotides, the CDR3 is TGTGCCAGCAGCGTAGCCACTAGCGGGACCTACAATGAGCAGTTCTTC. The chain couples TRBV9 to TRBJ2-1; 10 bases are a match to TRBD2. Per germline, CDR1 SGDLS and CDR2 YYNGEE. The CDR3 covers 16 residues. V shed 0 bases, J shed 2 bases, and the junction held 2 bases outside the gene matches.

A remark on this clonotype: A much more abundant neighbour one base away suggests this may be a read error. This chain links TRBV16 with TRBJ2-7; D is unresolved. The CDR3 is 12 amino acids. V was shortened by 3 bases and J by 3 bases, with 6 bases between the two germline ends. Germline lookup yields CDR1 KGHSY and CDR2 FQNENV. The CDR3 loop is CASSQRYYEQYF. The DNA of the CDR3 is TGTGCCAGCAGCCAGAGATACTACGAGCAGTACTTC.

V is TRBV20-1 and J is TRBJ2-3, with TRBD2 identical over 10 bases. Germline values: CDR1 DFQATT, CDR2 SNEGSKA (reference sequence). CDR3 size: 14 residues. V dropped 6 bases and J dropped 2; count of bases not matched to a gene: 5. The CDR3 DNA follows: TGCAGTGCGGGGAGCGGGAGGGCCACAGATACGCAGTATTTT. Translation gives CSAGSGRATDTQYF.

In this sample, this clonotype turned up a few times. The V call is TRBV9, the J call TRBJ2-7; D remains unclear. Germline V lookup: CDR1 SGDLS, CDR2 YYNGEE. The CDR3 loop spans 14 amino acids. Trimming shortened V by 0 bases and J by 2 bases, and 9 bases separated the two germline ends. CDR3 protein: CASSVGPAPYEQYF. CDR3 bases: TGTGCCAGCAGCGTAGGTCCAGCCCCCTACGAGCAGTACTTC. The full variable domain, completed using reference TRBV9 and TRBJ2-7, is DSGVTQTPKHLITATGQRVTLRCSPRSGDLSVYWYQQSLDQGLQFLIQYYNGEERAKGNILERFSAQQFPDLHSELNLSSLELGDSALYFCASSVGPAPYEQYFGPGTRLTVT.

This sequence joins TRBV9 and TRBJ2-1; D unresolved. Trimming cost V 0 bases and J 4 bases, with 20 bases left between them. The CDR3 length is 18 residues. From germline, CDR1 is SGDLS and CDR2 YYNGEE. The CDR3 region has the DNA TGTGCCAGCAGCGTAGGGGGTTGGTTCTATCGCCCATACAATGAGCAGTTCTTC. Translation: CASSVGGWFYRPYNEQFF.

The chain joins TRBV2 to TRBJ2-2; 7 bases map to TRBD1. From germline, CDR1 is SNHLY and CDR2 FYNNEI. J was trimmed by 2 bases and V by 10 bases; bases with no gene match: 4. CDR3 length equals 13 residues. CDR3 nucleotide sequence: TGTGCCATCGACAGGGCTAACACCGGGGAGCTGTTTTTT. This translates into CAIDRANTGELFF.

This clonotype has more than one count but fewer than ten. V is TRBV7-9 and J is TRBJ1-1; maybe TRBD1 (6 bases). Trimming stripped 2 bases from V and 4 bases from J, with 14 bases between. The CDR3 covers 15 residues. The V gene's germline CDR1 is SEHNR and CDR2 FQNEAQ (reference sequence). CDR3 amino acids: CASSLSETGGTEAFF. The CDR3 coding sequence is TGTGCCAGCAGCTTATCTGAGACAGGCGGCACTGAAGCTTTCTTT.

This clonotype came up many times. The chain links TRBV29-1 to TRBJ2-5; the match to TRBD2 covers 8 bases. This CDR3 region has 13 residues. Germline lookup yields CDR1 SQVTM and CDR2 ANQGSEA. Trimming at V came to 4 bases and at J to 5 bases, leaving 6 bases not matched to a gene. The CDR3 DNA follows: TGCAGCGTTGTATTAGCGGGGTTGGAGACCCAGTACTTC. This encodes CSVVLAGLETQYF.

This clonotype has a handful of counts. The genes are TRBV7-9 and TRBJ2-1; 9 positions agree with TRBD2. Looked up from germline, CDR1 is SEHNR and CDR2 is FQNEAQ (reference sequence). After removal of 5 bases from V and 5 bases from J, the junction contained 13 bases not matched to a gene. This CDR3 has 17 amino acids. CDR3: CASSPRSGSRGDNEQFF. CDR3 in DNA: TGTGCCAGCAGCCCCCGTAGCGGGAGTAGGGGGGACAATGAGCAGTTCTTC.

This clonotype was seen more than once but under ten times. This chain links TRBV20-1 with TRBJ2-3; D may be TRBD1 (5 bases). The CDR3 covers 13 residues. V was cut by 2 bases and J by 2 bases, with 8 bases left in between. Germline values: CDR1 DFQATT, CDR2 SNEGSKA (reference sequence). The CDR3 sequence is CSARRGFTDTQYF. The CDR3, as DNA: TGCAGTGCTAGAAGGGGCTTCACAGATACGCAGTATTTT.

This clonotype was detected a few times. The chain is built from TRBV4-1 and TRBJ1-1; D not certain. The CDR3 consists of 12 residues. From germline, CDR1 is MGHRA and CDR2 YSYEKL. The germline V and J ends were trimmed by 2 bases and 5 bases, with 6 bases remaining between them. In nucleotides, the CDR3 is TGCGCCAGCAGCCAAAGGGAGACTGAAGCTTTCTTT. Protein product: CASSQRETEAFF.

This clonotype was detected a few times. V gene TRBV30 combines with J gene TRBJ1-2, with 10 bases aligning to TRBD1. CDR3 length equals 14 residues. The J segment lost 2 bases and the V segment lost 3 bases, leaving 3 bases of the junction unmatched. CDR1 is GTSNPN and CDR2 is SVGIG in the germline V gene (reference sequence). DNA of the CDR3: TGTGCCTGGAGGGGACAGGGGCTCAACTATGGCTACACCTTC. Amino acids: CAWRGQGLNYGYTF.

In this sample, this clonotype turned up many times. The chain links TRBV12-3 or TRBV12-4 to TRBJ2-1; tentatively, D is TRBD1 (5 bases). V was trimmed by 1 base and J by 6 bases, leaving 13 bases between them. The CDR3 has 15 amino acids. The CDR3 nucleotides are TGTGCCAGCAGTTTAGGGGGCGCGCTCGGCAATGAGCAGTTCTTC. This sequence encodes CASSLGGALGNEQFF.

The chain links TRBV9 to TRBJ2-3; D is unclear. This CDR3 is built from 15 residues. Germline V gene lookup returns CDR1 SGDLS and CDR2 YYNGEE. V was trimmed by 0 bases and J by 0 bases, leaving 8 bases between them. The CDR3 nucleotides are TGTGCCAGCAGCGTAGATTGGTCTAGCACAGATACGCAGTATTTT. The encoded protein is CASSVDWSSTDTQYF.

The rearrangement links TRBV7-8 to TRBJ2-7; maybe TRBD1 (6 bases). Trimming left V 8 bases short and J 3 bases short, with 14 bases between. The V gene's germline CDR1 is SGHVS and CDR2 FQNEAQ. The CDR3 loop spans 13 amino acids. The CDR3 coding sequence is TGTGCCAGCGGGATTAGGGGGAACTACGAGCAGTACTTC. Its translation is CASGIRGNYEQYF. The full variable domain, its missing parts supplied by reference TRBV7-8 and TRBJ2-7, is GAGVSQSPRYKVAKRGQDVALRCDPISGHVSLFWYQQALGQGPEFLTYFQNEAQLDKSGLPSDRFFAERPEGSVSTLKIQRTQQEDSAVYLCASGIRGNYEQYFGPGTRLTVT.

On this clonotype: An end of the junction differs from the germline gene, which may be a read error. As DNA, the CDR3 is TGCAGTGCGAGAGAGGGGGCTGTCGCAGATACGCAGTATTTT. Amino acid sequence: CSAREGAVADTQYF. The rearrangement joins TRBV20-1 to TRBJ2-3; the match to TRBD1 covers 7 bases. Germline CDR1 is DFQATT and CDR2 is SNEGSKA (reference sequence). CDR3 length: 14 amino acids.

The chain links TRBV6-1 to TRBJ2-7, with D maybe TRBD1 (6 bases). Per the germline V gene, CDR1 is MNHNS and CDR2 is SASEGT. The CDR3 loop spans 16 amino acids. V lost 0 bases and J 3 bases, leaving 15 bases between the germline ends. CDR3: CASSEARAGEGYEQYF. CDR3 DNA sequence: TGTGCCAGCAGTGAAGCTAGGGCAGGGGAAGGCTACGAGCAGTACTTC.

This chain connects TRBV29-1 to TRBJ2-2, with TRBD1 matching over 7 bases. Germline V gene lookup returns CDR1 SQVTM and CDR2 ANQGSEA. Trimming removed 7 bases from V and 7 bases from J; junction bases left unmatched: 3. The CDR3 extends over 11 amino acids. CDR3 nucleotides: TGCAGCGCCGGACAGGTCGGGGAGCTGTTTTTT. Translated: CSAGQVGELFF.

J is TRBJ1-4 and V is TRBV12-3 or TRBV12-4; TRBD1 is a possible D gene (6 bases). V dropped 2 bases and J dropped 8 bases, with 15 bases sitting between them. The CDR3 contains 15 residues. The CDR3: CASSLHQGPEEKLFF. DNA for the CDR3: TGTGCCAGCAGTTTACATCAGGGGCCTGAAGAAAAACTGTTTTTT.

This chain uses TRBV5-1 with TRBJ1-5; TRBD1 might be the D (5 bases). This CDR3 is built from 17 residues. CDR1 and CDR2 from the germline V gene are SGHRS and YFSETQ. The V end was cut by 4 bases, the J end by 0 bases, with 17 bases between. The CDR3 loop is CASSPGTELYSNQPQHF. The CDR3 DNA sequence: TGCGCCAGCAGCCCCGGGACCGAGCTCTATAGCAATCAGCCCCAGCATTTT.